The 5 T cell receptor beta chains listed next were all sequenced from one sample in a study of blood T cell repertoires in COVID-19. The table came from immunoSEQ multiplex PCR; TCRdb's copy has only in-frame clones and leaves some out. This sample has about 110,000 clones, with 88% found just once. The sample taken for sequencing was peripheral blood. The receptor set was obtained from a woman in her forties or fifties with acute or convalescent COVID-19.

This clone was seen only once. This chain uses TRBV7-2 with TRBJ2-7, with D tentatively TRBD2 (5 bases). Trimming pared 8 bases from V and 4 bases from J, leaving 15 bases between. The CDR3 is made up of 13 amino acids. Germline CDR1 reads SGHTA; CDR2 reads FQGNSA. The CDR3 here is CASSERSGYEQYF. In DNA, the CDR3 is TGTGCCAGCTCGGAAAGGTCGGGGTACGAGCAGTACTTC.

V gene TRBV5-1 combines with J gene TRBJ2-7; 7 bases match TRBD1. The germline gives CDR1 SGHRS, CDR2 YFSETQ. V trimming: 4 bases; J trimming: 2 bases; junction bases outside the gene matches: 3. This CDR3 comprises 13 residues. The CDR3, as DNA: TGCGCCAGCAGCCTGGACAGGCCCTACGAGCAGTACTTC. This gives the protein CASSLDRPYEQYF. Full variable domain (outside the CDR3, taken from reference TRBV5-1 and TRBJ2-7): KAGVTQTPRYLIKTRGQQVTLSCSPISGHRSVSWYQQTPGQGLQFLFEYFSETQRNKGNFPGRFSGRQFSNSRSEMNVSTLELGDSALYLCASSLDRPYEQYFGPGTRLTVT.

The chain combines TRBV3-1 (or the pseudogene TRBV3-2) with TRBJ1-1, with D possibly matching TRBD1 (5 bases). V gave up 1 base and J gave up 4 bases, with 10 bases separating them. CDR1 and CDR2 (germline): LGHDT, YNNKEL (reference sequence). The CDR3 covers 14 residues. The CDR3 protein is CASSQGGHSTEAFF. The CDR3 DNA is TGTGCCAGCAGCCAAGGAGGACACTCCACTGAAGCTTTCTTT.

The V gene is TRBV20-1, the J gene TRBJ2-7; TRBD1 is a possible D gene (6 bases). CDR1 and CDR2 from the germline V gene are DFQATT and SNEGSKA (reference sequence). CDR3 length: 14 residues. V gave up 3 bases and J gave up 0 bases, with 12 bases separating them. CDR3 sequence (DNA): TGCAGTGCTAGTAGGGGACAAAGCTCCTACGAGCAGTACTTC. Protein: CSASRGQSSYEQYF.

This clone occurred a few times. The rearrangement joins TRBV5-1 to TRBJ2-7; no definite D call. Per the germline V gene, CDR1 is SGHRS and CDR2 is YFSETQ. The CDR3 spans 14 residues. V was pared by 4 bases and J by 4 bases, with 15 bases between. CDR3 amino acids: CASSPEWSGYEQYF. The CDR3 nucleotides read TGCGCCAGCAGCCCCGAGTGGAGTGGATACGAGCAGTACTTC.